This TCR beta chain was sequenced during a study of cytomegalovirus exposure and HLA in healthy donors. In the study overall: Counted in an early data release were about 80 million unique TCRs from HLA-typed donors.

Study-level findings and limits: CMV serostatus was the sole immune exposure information available. A previous analysis found most TCR beta V segments productive roughly 87% or roughly 30% of the time.

V gave up 2 bases and J gave up 3 bases, with 10 bases separating them. The CDR3 runs to 15 residues. The germline V gene encodes CDR1 MDHEN and CDR2 SYDVKM. Likely unrecorded immune exposures existed in these nominally healthy donors. As concerns this clone: Its target is unknown.

Amplification used 60 Vbeta primers and 13 Jbeta primers. The table came from immunoSEQ multiplex PCR; TCRdb's copy has only in-frame clones and leaves some out. The repertoire holds tens of thousands of clones, around four fifths seen once, with approximately 1.4% in the top ten. The specimen was PBMCs. The chain joins TRBV28 to TRBJ2-2, with D tentatively TRBD1 (6 bases). This TCR was sampled from a male donor in good health and CMV-seronegative. DNA for the CDR3: TGTGCCAGCAGTTTAGGGACAAGGGACACCGGGGAGCTGTTTTTT. It encodes CASSLGTRDTGELFF.